Each of the 8 T cell receptor beta chains below was sequenced from the same sample in a study of T cells in Graves' hyperthyroidism and ophthalmopathy. The TCR beta CDR3 regions underwent amplification using RNA transcripts as the source. First-round RT-PCR targeting the TCR CDR3 was performed with the HTBI primer set. MiXCR, run by TCRdb on the multiplex PCR reads, gives a single entry per CDR3 protein. In the table there are approximately 400,000 distinct CDR3 sequences, less than 20% of which are singletons. Sequenced: blood. These receptor sequences come from a woman in her late teens or twenties with Graves' hyperthyroidism.

This clonotype was found many times. The rearrangement uses TRBV3-1 and TRBJ2-2, with D uncertain. This CDR3 has 13 amino acids. Trimming removed 3 bases at V and 7 bases at J, with 9 bases between. Per germline, CDR1 LGHDT and CDR2 YNNKEL (reference sequence). The CDR3 here is CASSQGGVGELFF. The CDR3 nucleotides read TGTGCCAGCAGCCAGGGCGGAGTCGGGGAGCTGTTTTTT.

The chain is built from TRBV6-2 or TRBV6-3 and TRBJ1-2, with 10 bases that match TRBD1. V trimming: 5 bases; J trimming: 3 bases; junction bases outside the gene matches: 3. The CDR3 spans 14 residues. The germline V gene has CDR1 MNHEY and CDR2 SVGEGT. DNA of the CDR3: TGTGCCAGCAGTGACAGGGGGCGATACTATGGCTACACCTTC. This encodes CASSDRGRYYGYTF.

Turning to this clonotype: Given a much more abundant clone one base away, this may be a read error. The chain employs TRBV6-2 or TRBV6-3 and TRBJ2-1, with TRBD2 matching 9 bases. V gave up 2 bases and J gave up 10 bases; unmatched junction bases: 9. Germline CDR1 MNHEY, CDR2 SVGEGT. The CDR3 is 15 residues long. CDR3: CASSYGGGAVFEQFF. The CDR3 DNA reads TGTGCCAGCAGTTACGGCGGGGGGGCAGTATTCGAGCAGTTCTTC.

This clonotype turned up a few times. V gene TRBV29-1 combines with J gene TRBJ1-2; TRBD1 might be the D (6 bases). The germline CDR1 and CDR2 sequences are SQVTM and ANQGSEA. The CDR3 totals 12 residues. The V end lost 7 bases, the J end lost 7 bases, and 16 bases lay between the germline ends. The CDR3 nucleotides are TGCAGCGCGGGGACATCCCAGATTGGCTACACCTTC. Translation: CSAGTSQIGYTF. The complete variable domain, with remaining parts taken from reference TRBV29-1 and TRBJ1-2, reads SAVISQKPSRDICQRGTSLTIQCQVDSQVTMMFWYRQQPGQSLTLIATANQGSEATYESGFVIDKFPISRPNLTFSTLTVSNMSPEDSSIYLCSAGTSQIGYTFGSGTRLTVV.

This clonotype was seen only a few times. The J gene is TRBJ2-5, the V gene TRBV12-3 or TRBV12-4; TRBD1 matches 11 bases. The CDR3 contains 14 residues. V was clipped by 8 bases and J by 4 bases; unmatched bases: 6. CDR3 region: CASRRDRGGETQYF. The CDR3 coding sequence is TGTGCCAGCCGAAGGGACAGGGGGGGAGAGACCCAGTACTTC.

This clonotype came up many times. The rearrangement uses TRBV12-3 or TRBV12-4 and TRBJ1-5; D gene unclear. The CDR3 has 15 residues. The V end was cut by 6 bases, the J end by 0 bases, with 12 bases between. The CDR3 DNA reads as TGTGCCAGCAGGATGACACCTTATAGCAATCAGCCCCAGCATTTT. This sequence encodes CASRMTPYSNQPQHF.

This clonotype was recorded many times. V is TRBV5-1 and J is TRBJ2-7; 7 bases are shared with TRBD1. CDR3 size: 15 residues. J lost 2 bases, V lost 0 bases, and 5 bases had no gene match. Per the germline V gene, CDR1 is SGHRS and CDR2 is YFSETQ. In nucleotides, the CDR3 is TGCGCCAGCAGCTTGGATGGGACAGCGCCCTACGAGCAGTACTTC. Protein sequence: CASSLDGTAPYEQYF.

Ten or more counts support this clonotype. This chain links TRBV5-1 with TRBJ1-1, with D unresolved. The germline V and J ends were trimmed by 0 bases and 2 bases, with 14 bases remaining between them. The germline V gene encodes CDR1 SGHRS and CDR2 YFSETQ. This CDR3 is 16 amino acids long. This CDR3 reads CASSLALSRPNTEAFF. CDR3 DNA: TGCGCCAGCAGCTTGGCCTTGTCGAGACCCAACACTGAAGCTTTCTTT.